These T cell receptor beta chains were read from a single sample in a study of T cells in Graves' hyperthyroidism and ophthalmopathy. One entry per CDR3 protein results from TCRdb running MiXCR on the multiplex PCR reads. The sample records hundreds of thousands of distinct CDR3 sequences, around 39% being singletons. The sample was blood. These receptors were taken from a man between 18 and 29 years old with Graves' hyperthyroidism. The CDR3 runs from the conserved cysteine through the conserved F or W. The D gene is left open where the match is weak. Clone size is stated in some rows and not others, as once, few, many or a class when expanded.

abundance	v_gene	j_gene	len	d_gene	CDR3aa	CDR3nt
many	TRBV29-1	TRBJ1-3	13	.	CSVDSGKGNTIYF	TGCAGCGTTGACAGCGGAAAGGGAAACACCATATATTTT
.	TRBV7-9	TRBJ1-1	14	.	CASSLGVRVGEAFF	TGTGCCAGCAGCTTAGGGGTGAGGGTTGGTGAAGCTTTCTTT
many	TRBV24-1	TRBJ1-5	13	.	CATSDAGHQPQHF	TGTGCCACCAGTGATGCCGGACACCAGCCCCAGCATTTT
many	TRBV9	TRBJ1-6	15	TRBD1	CASSGPGQDNSPLHF	TGTGCCAGCAGCGGGCCGGGACAGGATAATTCACCCCTCCACTTT
few	TRBV6-1	TRBJ2-7	13	TRBD2	CASSGLASYEQYF	TGTGCCAGCAGCGGACTAGCCTCCTACGAGCAGTACTTC
.	TRBV14	TRBJ1-1	13	.	CASSHRRGAEAFF	TGTGCCAGCAGCCATCGGCGGGGCGCTGAAGCTTTCTTT
few	TRBV5-4	TRBJ1-3	16	.	CASSLVGPMAGNTIYF	TGTGCCAGCAGCTTGGTCGGCCCCATGGCAGGAAACACCATATATTTT
few	TRBV4-1	TRBJ2-2	16	TRBD1	CASSLSGTGSTGELFF	TGCGCCAGCAGCCTCTCCGGGACAGGGAGCACCGGGGAGCTGTTTTTT
.	TRBV4-1	TRBJ2-7	15	.	CASSQTRLDSYEQYF	TGCGCCAGCAGCCAAACTCGACTAGACTCCTACGAGCAGTACTTC
many	TRBV2	TRBJ1-6	14	TRBD1	CASRGQGVKSPLHF	TGTGCCAGCAGGGGACAGGGGGTTAAATCACCCCTCCACTTT
few	TRBV20-1	TRBJ2-7	14	.	CSAISRDKPYEQYF	TGCAGTGCTATCAGTAGGGACAAGCCATACGAGCAGTACTTC
.	TRBV12-3/TRBV12-4	TRBJ1-6	13	.	CASSPIRNSPLHF	TGTGCCAGCAGCCCTATCAGAAATTCACCCCTCCACTTT
many	TRBV10-2	TRBJ1-1	13	.	CASSEGVNTEAFF	TGCGCCAGCAGTGAGGGAGTGAACACTGAAGCTTTCTTT
few	TRBV7-8	TRBJ1-6	15	.	CASSLVGHPNSPLHF	TGTGCCAGCAGCTTAGTTGGACATCCTAATTCACCCCTCCACTTT
.	TRBV7-3	TRBJ1-2	18	.	CTSSIMPRNLLSRYGYTF	TGTACCAGCAGCATCATGCCCAGGAATTTGCTATCTCGCTATGGCTACACCTTC
.	TRBV7-6	TRBJ1-3	16	.	CASSLALRASGNTIYF	TGTGCCAGCAGCTTGGCCCTGCGGGCTTCTGGAAACACCATATATTTT
few	TRBV9	TRBJ2-5	13	.	CASSQGVVKTQYF	TGTGCCAGCAGCCAAGGCGTGGTGAAAACCCAGTACTTC
.	TRBV14	TRBJ1-1	15	.	CASSPAGTMNTEAFF	TGTGCCAGCAGCCCGGCCGGGACTATGAACACTGAAGCTTTCTTT
few	TRBV9	TRBJ2-7	13	.	CASSPGDVYEQYF	TGTGCCAGCAGCCCCGGGGACGTCTACGAGCAGTACTTC
.	TRBV5-1	TRBJ1-6	15	.	CASSPWDTNNSPLHF	TGCGCCAGCTCCCCCTGGGACACCAATAATTCACCCCTCCACTTT
.	TRBV12-3/TRBV12-4	TRBJ1-5	16	.	CASSLAQFGGNQPQHF	TGTGCCAGCAGTTTGGCGCAGTTTGGGGGCAATCAGCCCCAGCATTTT
.	TRBV15	TRBJ1-6	13	.	CAPRPTANSPLHF	TGTGCCCCCCGACCTACAGCTAATTCACCCCTCCACTTT